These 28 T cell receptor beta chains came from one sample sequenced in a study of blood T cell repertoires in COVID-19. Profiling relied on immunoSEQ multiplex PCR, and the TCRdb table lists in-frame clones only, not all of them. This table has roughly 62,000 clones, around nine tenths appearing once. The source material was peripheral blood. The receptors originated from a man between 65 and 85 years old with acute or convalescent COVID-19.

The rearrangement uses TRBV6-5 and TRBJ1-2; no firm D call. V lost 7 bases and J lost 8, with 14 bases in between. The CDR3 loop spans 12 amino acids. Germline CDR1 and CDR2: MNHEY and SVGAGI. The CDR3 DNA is TGTGCCAGCAACACCTCCCCTAGAGGCTACACCTTC. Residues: CASNTSPRGYTF.

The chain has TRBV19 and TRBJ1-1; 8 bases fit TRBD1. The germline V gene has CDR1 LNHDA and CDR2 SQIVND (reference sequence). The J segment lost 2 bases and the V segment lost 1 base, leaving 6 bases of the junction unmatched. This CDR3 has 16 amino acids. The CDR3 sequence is CASSIVWTGINTEAFF. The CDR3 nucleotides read TGTGCCAGTAGTATAGTTTGGACAGGGATAAACACTGAAGCTTTCTTT. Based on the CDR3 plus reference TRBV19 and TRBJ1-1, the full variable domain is DGGITQSPKYLFRKEGQNVTLSCEQNLNHDAMYWYRQDPGQGLRLIYYSQIVNDFQKGDIAEGYSVSREKKESFPLTVTSAQKNPTAFYLCASSIVWTGINTEAFFGQGTRLTVV.

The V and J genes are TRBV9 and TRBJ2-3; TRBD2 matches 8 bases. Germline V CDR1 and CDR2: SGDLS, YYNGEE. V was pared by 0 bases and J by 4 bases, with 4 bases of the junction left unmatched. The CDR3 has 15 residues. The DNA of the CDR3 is TGTGCCAGCAGCGTAGAAACTAGCGGTGCAGATACGCAGTATTTT. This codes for CASSVETSGADTQYF.

CDR3: CASSPGQGAKGNQPQHF. CDR3 coding DNA: TGTGCCAGCAGCCCGGGACAGGGGGCGAAGGGCAATCAGCCCCAGCATTTT. The chain uses TRBV7-6 and TRBJ1-5, with TRBD1 matching over 12 bases. Trimming removed 5 bases from V and 2 bases from J; junction bases left unmatched: 7. CDR3 length: 17 residues. Germline loops: CDR1 SGHVS, CDR2 FNYEAQ.

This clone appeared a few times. In DNA form, the CDR3 reads TGTGCCAGCAGCCAAGAACGGACTAGCCAAGAGACCCAGTACTTC. This translates into CASSQERTSQETQYF. The chain employs TRBV3-1 (or the pseudogene TRBV3-2) and TRBJ2-5; 7 nucleotides align to TRBD2. The CDR3 contains 15 residues. The germline gives CDR1 LGHDT, CDR2 YNNKEL (reference sequence). V shed 0 bases, J shed 1 base, and the junction held 2 bases outside the gene matches.

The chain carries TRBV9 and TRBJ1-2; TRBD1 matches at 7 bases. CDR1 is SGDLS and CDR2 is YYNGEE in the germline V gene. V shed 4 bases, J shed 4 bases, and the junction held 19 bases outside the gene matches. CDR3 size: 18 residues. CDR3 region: CASSLGLEGRGLGYGYTF. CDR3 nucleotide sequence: TGTGCCAGCAGCCTGGGACTCGAGGGAAGGGGGCTTGGCTATGGCTACACCTTC.

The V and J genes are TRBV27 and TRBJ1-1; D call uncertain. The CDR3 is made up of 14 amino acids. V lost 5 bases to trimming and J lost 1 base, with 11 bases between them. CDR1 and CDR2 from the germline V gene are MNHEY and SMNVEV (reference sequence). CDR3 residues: CASSPYLPNTEAFF. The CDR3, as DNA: TGTGCCAGCAGTCCCTATTTGCCGAACACTGAAGCTTTCTTT.

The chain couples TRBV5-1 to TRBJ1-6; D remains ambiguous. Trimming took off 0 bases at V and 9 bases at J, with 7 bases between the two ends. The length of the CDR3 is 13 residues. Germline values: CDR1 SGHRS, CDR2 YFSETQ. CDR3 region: CASSLAMASPLHF. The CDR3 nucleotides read TGCGCCAGCAGCTTGGCCATGGCTTCACCCCTCCACTTT.

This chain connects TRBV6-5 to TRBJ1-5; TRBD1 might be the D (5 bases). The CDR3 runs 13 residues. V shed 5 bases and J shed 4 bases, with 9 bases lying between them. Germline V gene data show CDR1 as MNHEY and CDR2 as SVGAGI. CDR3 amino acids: CASSTPGNQPQHF. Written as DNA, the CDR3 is TGTGCCAGCAGTACACCAGGGAATCAGCCCCAGCATTTT.

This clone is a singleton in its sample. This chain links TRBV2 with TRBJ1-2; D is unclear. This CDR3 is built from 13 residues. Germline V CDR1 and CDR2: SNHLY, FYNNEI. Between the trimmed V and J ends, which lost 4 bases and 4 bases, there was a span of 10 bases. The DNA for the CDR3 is TGTGCCAGCAGTGTTGCGCCCGGCTATGGCTACACCTTC. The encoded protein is CASSVAPGYGYTF.

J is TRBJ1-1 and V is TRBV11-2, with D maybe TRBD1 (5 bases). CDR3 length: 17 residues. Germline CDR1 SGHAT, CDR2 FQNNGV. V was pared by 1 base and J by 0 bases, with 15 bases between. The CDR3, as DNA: TGTGCCAGCAGCTTAGGAATGGGCAGGGTAGTGAACACTGAAGCTTTCTTT. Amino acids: CASSLGMGRVVNTEAFF.

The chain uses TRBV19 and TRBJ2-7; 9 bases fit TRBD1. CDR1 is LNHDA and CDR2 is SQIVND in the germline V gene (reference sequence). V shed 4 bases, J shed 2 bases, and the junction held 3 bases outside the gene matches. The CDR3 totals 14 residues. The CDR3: CASSTGQGTYEQYF. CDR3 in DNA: TGTGCCAGTAGTACCGGACAGGGGACCTACGAGCAGTACTTC.

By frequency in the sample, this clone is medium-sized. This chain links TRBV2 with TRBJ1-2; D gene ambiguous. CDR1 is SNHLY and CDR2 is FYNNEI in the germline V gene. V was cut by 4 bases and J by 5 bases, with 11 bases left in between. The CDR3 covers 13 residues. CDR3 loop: CASSVGLEYGYTF. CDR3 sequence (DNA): TGTGCCAGCAGTGTTGGCCTAGAGTATGGCTACACCTTC.

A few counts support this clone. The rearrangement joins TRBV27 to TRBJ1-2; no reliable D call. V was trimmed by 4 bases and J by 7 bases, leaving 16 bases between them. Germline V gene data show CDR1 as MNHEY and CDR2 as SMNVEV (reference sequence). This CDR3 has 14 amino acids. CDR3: CASSSARVTFGYTF. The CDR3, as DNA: TGTGCCAGCAGTTCCGCGAGGGTAACTTTTGGCTACACCTTC.

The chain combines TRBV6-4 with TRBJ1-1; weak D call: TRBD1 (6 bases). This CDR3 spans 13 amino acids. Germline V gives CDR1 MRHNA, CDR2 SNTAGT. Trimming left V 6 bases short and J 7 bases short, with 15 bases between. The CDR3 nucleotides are TGTGCCAGCAGCGCAGGGGTAGCGGGTGAAGCTTTCTTT. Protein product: CASSAGVAGEAFF.

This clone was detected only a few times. CDR3 nucleotides: TGTGCCAGCAGCCAAGATCAGCGGGACATTAATGAAAAACTGTTTTTT. This gives the protein CASSQDQRDINEKLFF. The chain links TRBV4-2 to TRBJ1-4; D may be TRBD1 (6 bases). The V gene's germline CDR1 is LGHNA and CDR2 YNFKEQ. This CDR3 region has 16 residues. The germline V and J ends were trimmed by 0 bases and 4 bases, with 12 bases remaining between them.

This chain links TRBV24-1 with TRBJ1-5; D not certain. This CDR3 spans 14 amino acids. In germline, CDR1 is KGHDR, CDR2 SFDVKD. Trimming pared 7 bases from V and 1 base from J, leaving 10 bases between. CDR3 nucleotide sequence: TGTGCCACCAGCCCGAGGTGGAGCAATCAGCCCCAGCATTTT. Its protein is CATSPRWSNQPQHF.

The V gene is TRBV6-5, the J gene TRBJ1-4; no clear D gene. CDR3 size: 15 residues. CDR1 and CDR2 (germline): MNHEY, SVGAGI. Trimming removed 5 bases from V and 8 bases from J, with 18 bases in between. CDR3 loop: CASSTAGSTTEKLFF. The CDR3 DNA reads TGTGCCAGCAGTACAGCAGGCAGTACAACGGAAAAACTGTTTTTT.

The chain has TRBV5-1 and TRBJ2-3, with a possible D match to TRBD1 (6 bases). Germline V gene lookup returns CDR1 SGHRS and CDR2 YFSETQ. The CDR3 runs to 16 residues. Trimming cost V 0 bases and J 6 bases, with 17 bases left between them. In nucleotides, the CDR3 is TGCGCCAGCAGCTTGGGAGGGACATCTGTCCGTGATACGCAGTATTTT. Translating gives CASSLGGTSVRDTQYF.

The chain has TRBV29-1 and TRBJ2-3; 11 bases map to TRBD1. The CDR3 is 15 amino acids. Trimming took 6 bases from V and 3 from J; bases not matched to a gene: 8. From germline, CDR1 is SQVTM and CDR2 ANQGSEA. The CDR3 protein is CSVGQGAKGTDTQYF. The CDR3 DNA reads TGCAGCGTCGGACAGGGGGCGAAGGGGACAGATACGCAGTATTTT.

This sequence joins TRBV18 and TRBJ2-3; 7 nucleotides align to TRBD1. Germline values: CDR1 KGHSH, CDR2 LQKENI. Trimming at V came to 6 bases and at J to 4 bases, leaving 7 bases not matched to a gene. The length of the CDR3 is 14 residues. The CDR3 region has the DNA TGTGCCAGCTCCCAGAGACAGGGTGCAGATACGCAGTATTTT. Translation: CASSQRQGADTQYF.

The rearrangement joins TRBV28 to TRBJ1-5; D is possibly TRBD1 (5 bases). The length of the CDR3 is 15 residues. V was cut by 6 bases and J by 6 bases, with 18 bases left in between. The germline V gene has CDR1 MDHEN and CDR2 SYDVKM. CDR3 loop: CASSVNPGFGQPQHF. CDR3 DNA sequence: TGTGCCAGCAGCGTGAATCCAGGGTTCGGTCAGCCCCAGCATTTT.

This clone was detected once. The CDR3 region is CASSPRTGSVGKNIQYF. CDR3 sequence (DNA): TGTGCCAGCAGCCCTCGGACAGGATCGGTCGGCAAAAACATTCAGTACTTC. The rearrangement joins TRBV9 to TRBJ2-4; 7 bases line up with TRBD1. CDR1 SGDLS and CDR2 YYNGEE come from the germline V gene. The CDR3 has 17 amino acids. Trimming removed 4 bases from V and 3 bases from J; junction bases left unmatched: 13.

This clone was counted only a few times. The DNA of the CDR3 is TGCGCCAGCTTTTCCGGGGAAAGCTCCTACAATGAGCAGTTCTTC. As protein: CASFSGESSYNEQFF. The chain joins TRBV5-1 to TRBJ2-1, with D possibly TRBD2 on 5 matching bases. This CDR3 has 15 residues. The V end was cut by 7 bases, the J end by 0 bases, with 14 bases between. Germline CDR1 and CDR2: SGHRS and YFSETQ.

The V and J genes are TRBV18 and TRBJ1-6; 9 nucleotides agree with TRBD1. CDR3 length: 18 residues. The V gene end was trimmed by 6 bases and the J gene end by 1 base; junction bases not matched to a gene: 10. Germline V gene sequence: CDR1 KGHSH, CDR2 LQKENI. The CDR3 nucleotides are TGTGCCAGCTCCGATTCAACACAGGGGGCGTCCTATAATTCACCCCTCCACTTT. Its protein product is CASSDSTQGASYNSPLHF. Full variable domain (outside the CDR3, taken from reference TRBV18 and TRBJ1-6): NAGVMQNPRHLVRRRGQEARLRCSPMKGHSHVYWYRQLPEEGLKFMVYLQKENIIDESGMPKERFSAEFPKEGPSILRIQQVVRGDSAAYFCASSDSTQGASYNSPLHFGNGTRLTVT.

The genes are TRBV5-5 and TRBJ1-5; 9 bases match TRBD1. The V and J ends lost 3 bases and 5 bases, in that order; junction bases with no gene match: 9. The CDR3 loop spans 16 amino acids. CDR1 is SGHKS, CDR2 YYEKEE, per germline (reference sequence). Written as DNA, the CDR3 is TGTGCCAGCAGCTCGGGACAGGGTTTCCCCCATCAGCCCCAGCATTTT. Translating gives CASSSGQGFPHQPQHF.

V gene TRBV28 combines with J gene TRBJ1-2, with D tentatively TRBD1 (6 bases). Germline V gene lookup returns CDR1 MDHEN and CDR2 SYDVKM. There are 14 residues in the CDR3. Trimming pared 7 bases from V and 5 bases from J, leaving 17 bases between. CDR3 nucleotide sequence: TGTGCCAGCACGCCAGGGGCCGCGCCGTATGGCTACACCTTC. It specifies CASTPGAAPYGYTF.

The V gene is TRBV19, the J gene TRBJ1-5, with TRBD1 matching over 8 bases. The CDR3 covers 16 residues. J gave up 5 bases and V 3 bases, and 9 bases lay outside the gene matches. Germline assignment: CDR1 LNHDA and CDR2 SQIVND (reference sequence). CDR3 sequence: CASSIKNSDRDQPQHF. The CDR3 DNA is TGTGCCAGTAGTATCAAAAACTCGGACAGGGATCAGCCCCAGCATTTT. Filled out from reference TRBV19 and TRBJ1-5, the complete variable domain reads DGGITQSPKYLFRKEGQNVTLSCEQNLNHDAMYWYRQDPGQGLRLIYYSQIVNDFQKGDIAEGYSVSREKKESFPLTVTSAQKNPTAFYLCASSIKNSDRDQPQHFGDGTRLSIL.